These 7 T cell receptor beta chains share one sample of origin, sequenced in a study of cytomegalovirus exposure and HLA in healthy donors. A multiplex PCR was run with 60 Vbeta primers and 13 Jbeta primers. Assay: immunoSEQ multiplex PCR; the TCRdb copy retains only in-frame clones and omits some. The sample lists 200,000 to 250,000 clones, around 80% occurring once. The sequenced sample consisted of PBMCs. The receptors come from a woman in her sixties in good health and CMV-seropositive.

This clone showed up just once. V usage is TRBV7-9 and J usage is TRBJ1-5; D call uncertain. This CDR3 has 14 residues. The germline CDR1 and CDR2 sequences are SEHNR and FQNEAQ (reference sequence). Trimming removed 5 bases at V and 6 bases at J, with 14 bases between. The CDR3 region has the DNA TGTGCCAGCAGCAAGTCGGAGAACGTTCAGCCCCAGCATTTT. As protein: CASSKSENVQPQHF.

This clone was observed a handful of times. The CDR3 spells CASSPLGSGNTEAFF. In DNA, the CDR3 is TGTGCCAGCAGCCCCCTAGGGAGTGGGAACACTGAAGCTTTCTTT. The gene calls are TRBV4-2 and TRBJ1-1; D uncertain. Trimming cost V 4 bases and J 1 base, with 13 bases left between them. Germline CDR1 reads LGHNA; CDR2 reads YNFKEQ. The CDR3 is made up of 15 amino acids.

The chain has TRBV7-9 and TRBJ2-7; TRBD1 might be the D (6 bases). The germline V gene encodes CDR1 SEHNR and CDR2 FQNEAQ (reference sequence). Trimming removed 4 bases at V and 3 bases at J, with 16 bases between. The length of the CDR3 is 15 residues. Here the CDR3 reads CASSSRGDINYEQYF. In DNA, the CDR3 is TGTGCCAGCAGCTCCCGTGGGGACATAAACTACGAGCAGTACTTC.

This rearrangement joins TRBV29-1 to TRBJ1-2; TRBD1 matches at 7 bases. The V segment lost 6 bases and the J segment 4 bases; nucleotides outside the gene matches: 8. From germline, CDR1 is SQVTM and CDR2 ANQGSEA. The CDR3 runs to 13 residues. The CDR3 loop is CSVARQGTYGYTF. CDR3 in DNA: TGCAGCGTGGCTAGACAGGGCACCTATGGCTACACCTTC.

The gene calls are TRBV7-2 and TRBJ1-2, with D unclear. With 0 bases removed from V and 3 bases from J, the gap between germline ends came to 8 bases. This CDR3 has 14 residues. The germline CDR1 and CDR2 sequences are SGHTA and FQGNSA. The chain's CDR3 is CASSLATSDYGYTF. CDR3 coding DNA: TGTGCCAGCAGCTTAGCGACATCTGACTATGGCTACACCTTC.

The chain uses TRBV7-9 and TRBJ1-2; D is unclear. CDR3 size: 11 residues. The V gene's germline CDR1 is SEHNR and CDR2 FQNEAQ (reference sequence). CDR3 loop: CSEGSNYGYTF. CDR3 nucleotide sequence: TGTTCCGAGGGTTCTAACTATGGCTACACCTTC.

The J gene is TRBJ2-2, the V gene TRBV7-8; TRBD1 aligns across 7 bases. With 0 bases clipped from V and 6 bases from J, the junction kept 7 bases outside the gene matches. This CDR3 region has 16 residues. Germline V gives CDR1 SGHVS, CDR2 FQNEAQ. The CDR3 DNA follows: TGTGCCAGCAGCTTAGCCTTCGACAGGGTCGCCGGGGAGCTGTTTTTT. It translates to CASSLAFDRVAGELFF. The full variable domain, with the rest looked up from reference TRBV7-8 and TRBJ2-2, is GAGVSQSPRYKVAKRGQDVALRCDPISGHVSLFWYQQALGQGPEFLTYFQNEAQLDKSGLPSDRFFAERPEGSVSTLKIQRTQQEDSAVYLCASSLAFDRVAGELFFGEGSRLTVL.